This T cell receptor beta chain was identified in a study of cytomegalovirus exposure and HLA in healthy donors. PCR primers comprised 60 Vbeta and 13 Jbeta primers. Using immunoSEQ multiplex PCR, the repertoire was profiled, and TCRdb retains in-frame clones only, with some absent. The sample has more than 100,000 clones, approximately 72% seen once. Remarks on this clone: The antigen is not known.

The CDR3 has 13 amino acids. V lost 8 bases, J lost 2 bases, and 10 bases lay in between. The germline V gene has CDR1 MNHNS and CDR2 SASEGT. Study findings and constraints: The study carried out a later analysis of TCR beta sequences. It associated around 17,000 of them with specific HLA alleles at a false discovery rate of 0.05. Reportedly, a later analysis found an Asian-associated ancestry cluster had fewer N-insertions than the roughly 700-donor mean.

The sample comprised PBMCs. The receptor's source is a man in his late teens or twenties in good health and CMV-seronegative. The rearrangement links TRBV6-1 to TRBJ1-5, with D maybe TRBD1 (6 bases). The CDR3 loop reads CASRRGGNQPQHF. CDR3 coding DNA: TGTGCCAGCCGCAGGGGCGGCAATCAGCCCCAGCATTTT.